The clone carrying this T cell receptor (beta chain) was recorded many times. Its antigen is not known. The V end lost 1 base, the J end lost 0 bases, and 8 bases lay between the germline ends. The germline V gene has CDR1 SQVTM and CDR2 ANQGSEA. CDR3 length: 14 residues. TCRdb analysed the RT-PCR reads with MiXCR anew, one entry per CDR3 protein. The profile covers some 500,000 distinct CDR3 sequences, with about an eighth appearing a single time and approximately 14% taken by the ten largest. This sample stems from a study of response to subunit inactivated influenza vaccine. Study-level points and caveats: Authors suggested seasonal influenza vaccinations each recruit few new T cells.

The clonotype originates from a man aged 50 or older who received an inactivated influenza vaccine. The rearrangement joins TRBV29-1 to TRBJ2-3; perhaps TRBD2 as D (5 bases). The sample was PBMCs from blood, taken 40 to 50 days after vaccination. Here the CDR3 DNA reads TGCAGCGTTGAAGTTCAGCGGAGCACAGATACGCAGTATTTT. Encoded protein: CSVEVQRSTDTQYF.